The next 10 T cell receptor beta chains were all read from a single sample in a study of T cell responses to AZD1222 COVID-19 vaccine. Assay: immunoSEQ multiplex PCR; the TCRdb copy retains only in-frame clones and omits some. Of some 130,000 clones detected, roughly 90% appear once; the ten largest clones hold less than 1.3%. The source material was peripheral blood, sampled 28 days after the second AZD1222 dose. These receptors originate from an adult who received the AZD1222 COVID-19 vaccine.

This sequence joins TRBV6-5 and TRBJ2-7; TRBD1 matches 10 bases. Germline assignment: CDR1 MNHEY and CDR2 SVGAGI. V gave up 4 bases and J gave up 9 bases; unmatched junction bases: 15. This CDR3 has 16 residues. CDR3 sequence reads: CASSFPPRDRGRGQYF. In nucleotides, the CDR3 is TGTGCCAGCAGTTTCCCCCCCCGGGACAGGGGACGAGGGCAGTACTTC.

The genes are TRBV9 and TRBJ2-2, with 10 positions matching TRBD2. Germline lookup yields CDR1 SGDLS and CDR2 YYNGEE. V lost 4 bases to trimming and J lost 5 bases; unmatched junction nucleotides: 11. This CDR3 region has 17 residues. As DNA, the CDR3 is TGTGCCAGCAGCCCTAAACCATCTAGCGGGAGTACCGGGGAGCTGTTTTTT. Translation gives CASSPKPSSGSTGELFF. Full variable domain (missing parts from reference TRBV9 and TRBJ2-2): DSGVTQTPKHLITATGQRVTLRCSPRSGDLSVYWYQQSLDQGLQFLIQYYNGEERAKGNILERFSAQQFPDLHSELNLSSLELGDSALYFCASSPKPSSGSTGELFFGEGSRLTVL.

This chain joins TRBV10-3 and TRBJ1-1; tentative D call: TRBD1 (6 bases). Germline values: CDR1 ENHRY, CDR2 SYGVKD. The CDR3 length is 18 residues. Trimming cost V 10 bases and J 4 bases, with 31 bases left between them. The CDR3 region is CATSRGLGPELMGTEAFF. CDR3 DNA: TGTGCCACCTCCAGGGGTTTGGGGCCTGAGCTGATGGGCACTGAAGCTTTCTTT.

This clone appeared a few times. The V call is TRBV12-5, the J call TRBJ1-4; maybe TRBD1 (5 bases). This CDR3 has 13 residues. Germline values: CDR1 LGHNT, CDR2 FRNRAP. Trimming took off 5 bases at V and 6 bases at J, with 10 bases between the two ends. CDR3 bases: TGTGCTAGTGGTCTCGGGGGGTATGAAAAACTGTTTTTT. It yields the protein CASGLGGYEKLFF.

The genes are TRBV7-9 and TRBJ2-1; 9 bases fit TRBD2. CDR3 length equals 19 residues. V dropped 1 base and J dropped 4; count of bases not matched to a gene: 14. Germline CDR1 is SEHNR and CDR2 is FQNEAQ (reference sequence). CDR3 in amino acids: CASSLGRQFSGSRYNEQFF. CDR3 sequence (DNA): TGTGCCAGCAGCTTAGGTCGCCAGTTTAGCGGGAGCCGGTACAATGAGCAGTTCTTC.

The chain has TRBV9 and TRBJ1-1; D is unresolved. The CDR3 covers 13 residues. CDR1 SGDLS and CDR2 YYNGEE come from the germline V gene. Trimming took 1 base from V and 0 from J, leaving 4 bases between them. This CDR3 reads CASSVKVNTEAFF. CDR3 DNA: TGTGCCAGCAGCGTAAAAGTGAACACTGAAGCTTTCTTT.

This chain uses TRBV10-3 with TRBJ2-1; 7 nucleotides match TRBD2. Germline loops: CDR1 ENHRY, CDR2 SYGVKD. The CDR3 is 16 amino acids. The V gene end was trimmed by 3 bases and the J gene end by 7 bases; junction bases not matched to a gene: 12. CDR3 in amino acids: CAISEESVGGRNEQFF. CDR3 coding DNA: TGTGCCATCAGTGAAGAGTCGGTGGGAGGGAGGAATGAGCAGTTCTTC.

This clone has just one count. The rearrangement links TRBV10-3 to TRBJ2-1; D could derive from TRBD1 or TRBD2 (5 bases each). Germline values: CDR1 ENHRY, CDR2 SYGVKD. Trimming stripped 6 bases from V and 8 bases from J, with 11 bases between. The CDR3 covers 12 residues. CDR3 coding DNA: TGTGCCATCAGAATCGGGGCGGATGAGCAGTTCTTC. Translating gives CAIRIGADEQFF.

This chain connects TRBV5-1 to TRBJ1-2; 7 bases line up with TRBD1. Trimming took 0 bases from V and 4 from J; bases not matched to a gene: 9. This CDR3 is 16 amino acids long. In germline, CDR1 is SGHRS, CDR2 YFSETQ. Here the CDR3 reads CASSLDPGQNFYGYTF. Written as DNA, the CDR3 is TGCGCCAGCAGCTTGGACCCGGGACAGAATTTCTATGGCTACACCTTC.

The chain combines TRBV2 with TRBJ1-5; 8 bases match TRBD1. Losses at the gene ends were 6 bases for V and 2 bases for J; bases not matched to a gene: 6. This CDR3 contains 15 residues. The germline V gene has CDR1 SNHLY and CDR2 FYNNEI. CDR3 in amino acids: CASSQDRVGNQPQHF. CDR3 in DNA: TGTGCCAGCAGCCAGGACAGGGTTGGCAATCAGCCCCAGCATTTT. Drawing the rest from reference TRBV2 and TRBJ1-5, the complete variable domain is EPEVTQTPSHQVTQMGQEVILRCVPISNHLYFYWYRQILGQKVEFLVSFYNNEISEKSEIFDDQFSVERPDGSNFTLKIRSTKLEDSAMYFCASSQDRVGNQPQHFGDGTRLSIL.